Listed below are T cell receptor beta chains from one sample, sequenced in a study of T cell responses to AZD1222 COVID-19 vaccine. TCRdb's table, derived via immunoSEQ multiplex PCR, lists solely in-frame clones and lacks some. This table holds about 140,000 clones. The specimen was peripheral blood. These receptors came from an adult in good health. Both conserved end residues are part of each CDR3. A D gene is named only where the DNA matches it firmly.

J gene,CDR3 length,V gene,D gene,CDR3 DNA,CDR3 protein
TRBJ2-7,14,TRBV28,TRBD1,TGTGCCAGCAGAAGGGACAGGAGCTCCTACGAGCAGTACTTC,CASRRDRSSYEQYF
TRBJ2-1,15,TRBV19,TRBD2,TGTGCCAGTAGCCTAGCGGGGGGCCGATACAATGAGCAGTTCTTC,CASSLAGGRYNEQFF
TRBJ2-7,15,TRBV19,TRBD2,TGTGCCAGTAGTACCGGGACTAGCGCGTCCTACGAGCAGTACTTC,CASSTGTSASYEQYF
TRBJ2-7,13,TRBV5-4,TRBD2,TGTGCCAGCAGCCCGGGACTAGCTGGGGAGCAGTACTTC,CASSPGLAGEQYF
TRBJ1-6,16,TRBV4-1,TRBD1,TGCGCCAGCAGCCCCCCCACAGGGGCCCCTCGTTCACCCCTCCACTTT,CASSPPTGAPRSPLHF
TRBJ1-2,17,TRBV6-2/TRBV6-3,TRBD1,TGTGCCAGCAGCGGGATTACTCCGGGACAGGGGTTCTATGGCTACACCTTC,CASSGITPGQGFYGYTF
TRBJ1-3,15,TRBV3-1/TRBV3-2,-,TGTGCCAGCAGCCAAGAGGCGGGTCTGCTAAACACCATATATTTT,CASSQEAGLLNTIYF
TRBJ2-2,16,TRBV11-1,TRBD2,TGTGCCAGCAGCCTTGCGGGAGTCTCGAACACCGGGGAGCTGTTTTTT,CASSLAGVSNTGELFF
TRBJ1-1,12,TRBV20-1,-,TGCAGTGCTAGTCGCGAGAACACTGAAGCTTTCTTT,CSASRENTEAFF
TRBJ2-2,14,TRBV2,TRBD1,TGTGCCAGCAGTGGACAGGGCCTGCCCGGGGAGCTGTTTTTT,CASSGQGLPGELFF
TRBJ2-1,13,TRBV29-1,-,TGCAGCGCAGCGGTTAGCTCCTACAATGAGCAGTTCTTC,CSAAVSSYNEQFF